One sample yielded the 10 T cell receptor beta chains listed below, sequenced in a study of T cells in Graves' hyperthyroidism and ophthalmopathy. TCR beta CDR3 regions were amplified from RNA. RT-PCR in the first round (using the HTBI primer set) targeted the TCR CDR3. MiXCR, run by TCRdb on the multiplex PCR reads, gives a single entry per CDR3 protein. The repertoire has approximately 610,000 distinct CDR3 sequences, about 15% of them found once; the top ten carry 3.5% to 4.5%. Sequencing was performed on blood. The receptors were sampled from a woman aged 40 to 50 with Graves' ophthalmopathy.

The sample holds many counts of this clonotype. The rearrangement joins TRBV28 to TRBJ2-5, with D possibly matching TRBD1 (6 bases). Per the germline V gene, CDR1 is MDHEN and CDR2 is SYDVKM. The CDR3 has 16 residues. Trimming cost V 3 bases and J 5 bases, with 19 bases left between them. The CDR3 loop reads CASSFWGRHLRETQYF. CDR3 coding DNA: TGTGCCAGCAGTTTCTGGGGGCGTCACCTGAGGGAGACCCAGTACTTC.

V gene TRBV9 combines with J gene TRBJ2-5, with 11 bases matching TRBD2. The CDR3 length is 15 residues. The junction had 3 bases not matched to a gene; V was cut back by 0 bases and J by 5 bases. CDR1 is SGDLS and CDR2 is YYNGEE in the germline V gene. The CDR3: CASSVGASGGETQYF. CDR3 DNA sequence: TGTGCCAGCAGCGTAGGGGCTAGCGGGGGGGAGACCCAGTACTTC.

Remarks on this clonotype: One end of the junction does not line up with germline, which may come from a read error. This rearrangement joins TRBV30 to TRBJ1-1; D not resolved. Germline V gives CDR1 GTSNPN, CDR2 SVGIG (reference sequence). This CDR3 has 11 residues. The CDR3 sequence: CAWGVGSEAFF. DNA for the CDR3: TGTGCCTGGGGTGTGGGGTCTGAAGCTTTCTTT.

The sample holds many counts of this clonotype. This chain joins TRBV28 and TRBJ1-6; 7 bases agree with TRBD1. Per the germline V gene, CDR1 is MDHEN and CDR2 is SYDVKM. Trimming removed 7 bases from V and 4 bases from J; junction bases left unmatched: 7. This CDR3 is 15 amino acids long. DNA for the CDR3: TGTGCCAGCAATCGTAGGGGGCAATATAATTCACCCCTCCACTTT. Its protein product is CASNRRGQYNSPLHF.

Many counts were recorded for this clonotype. The CDR3 reads CASTSWGTTYEQYF. CDR3 in DNA: TGTGCCAGCACCTCATGGGGGACCACCTACGAGCAGTACTTC. The rearrangement joins TRBV6-6 to TRBJ2-7; D is perhaps TRBD1 or TRBD2 (5 bases each). Germline V gene sequence: CDR1 MNHNY, CDR2 SVGAGI (reference sequence). Trimming shortened V by 7 bases and J by 2 bases, and 15 bases separated the two germline ends. The CDR3 is 14 residues long.

The sample holds many counts of this clonotype. J is TRBJ2-5 and V is TRBV2; a possible D gene is TRBD1 (6 bases). Germline V lookup: CDR1 SNHLY, CDR2 FYNNEI. The V gene lost 7 bases and the J gene lost 5 bases, with 14 bases spanning the gap. The CDR3 sequence is 13 residues long. The CDR3 sequence: CASKTGISETQYF. The DNA for the CDR3 is TGTGCCAGCAAGACAGGAATTTCCGAGACCCAGTACTTC.

This clonotype was counted many times. This chain joins TRBV5-5 and TRBJ1-2; 7 bases line up with TRBD1. This CDR3 comprises 14 residues. Germline V gene lookup returns CDR1 SGHKS and CDR2 YYEKEE (reference sequence). After removal of 0 bases from V and 3 bases from J, the junction contained 2 bases not matched to a gene. The CDR3 bases are TGTGCCAGCAGCTTGGCGGGACAGCACTATGGCTACACCTTC. It specifies CASSLAGQHYGYTF.

The gene calls are TRBV5-1 and TRBJ2-7; D tentatively reads TRBD1 or TRBD2 (5 bases each). The V end lost 0 bases, the J end lost 1 base, and 20 bases lay between the germline ends. This CDR3 comprises 18 residues. From germline, CDR1 is SGHRS and CDR2 YFSETQ. DNA for the CDR3: TGCGCCAGCAGCTTGGAGGAACGAGGGGCAGTCGAATCCTACGAGCAGTACTTC. Encoded protein: CASSLEERGAVESYEQYF. Together with reference TRBV5-1 and TRBJ2-7, the CDR3 gives the full variable domain: KAGVTQTPRYLIKTRGQQVTLSCSPISGHRSVSWYQQTPGQGLQFLFEYFSETQRNKGNFPGRFSGRQFSNSRSEMNVSTLELGDSALYLCASSLEERGAVESYEQYFGPGTRLTVT.

In its sample, this clonotype was seen many times. The rearrangement joins TRBV6-2 or TRBV6-3 to TRBJ2-2; 8 bases agree with TRBD2. Per the germline V gene, CDR1 is MNHEY and CDR2 is SVGEGT. CDR3 size: 15 residues. J was trimmed by 1 base and V by 6 bases; bases with no gene match: 4. The CDR3 sequence is CASSPGTRNTGELFF. In DNA, the CDR3 is TGTGCCAGCAGCCCCGGGACTAGGAACACCGGGGAGCTGTTTTTT.

The genes are TRBV7-3 and TRBJ2-2; TRBD1 matches at 7 bases. Germline assignment: CDR1 SGHTA and CDR2 FQGTGA. The CDR3 is made up of 18 amino acids. J lost 4 bases, V lost 7 bases, and 18 bases had no gene match. CDR3 residues: CASTGSRDSSGVTGELFF. The CDR3 DNA sequence: TGTGCCAGCACCGGGTCCCGGGACAGTTCCGGGGTCACCGGGGAGCTGTTTTTT.